The 16 T cell receptor beta chains listed next were all sequenced from one sample in a study of CXCR3-negative and CXCR3-positive naive CD8 T cells. Study-wide results and caveats: More hydrophobic TRB CDR3s were found in CXCR3-positive naive cells than in CXCR3-negative naive cells.

These receptors' antigens are unknown. The libraries of TRB cDNA were prepared using 5' RACE with UMI labels. TCRdb reprocessed the 5' RACE reads and keeps a single row for each CDR3 protein, giving no DNA. The specimen's table records around 63,000 distinct CDR3 sequences. The sample was naive CXCR3+ CD8+ T cells from blood. This sample's subset: CD45RO-CCR7+CD27+CD95- naive CD8+ T cells expressing CXCR3 (TNR3+). The source is a human donor in good health. Some clones in this sample may be carry-over from other donors' samples.

The rearrangement joins TRBV12-3 or TRBV12-4 to TRBJ2-3. The CDR3 runs 15 residues. The CDR3 loop reads CASSLGSGSTDTQYF.

The J gene is TRBJ2-7, the V gene TRBV29-1; TCRdb designates TRBD1, a call that cannot be tested without DNA. This CDR3 comprises 12 residues. Per germline, CDR1 SQVTM and CDR2 ANQGSEA. This CDR3 is CSAGTVSYEQYF.

This CDR3 is CASSSGDSYNEQFF. The chain carries TRBV7-9 and TRBJ2-1. Germline CDR1 reads SEHNR; CDR2 reads FQNEAQ (reference sequence). This CDR3 comprises 14 residues.

The rearrangement uses TRBV19 and TRBJ2-7; as DNA is missing, the TRBD2 call by TCRdb cannot be tested. The CDR3 is made up of 13 amino acids. CDR1 and CDR2 from the germline V gene are LNHDA and SQIVND (reference sequence). The chain's CDR3 is CASPLRAPYEQYF.

The V and J genes are TRBV29-1 and TRBJ2-7. The germline V gene has CDR1 SQVTM and CDR2 ANQGSEA. The CDR3 length is 13 residues. This CDR3 is CSVVVDSSYEQYF.

V is TRBV7-9 and J is TRBJ2-7; the TCRdb call, TRBD2, lacks DNA for checking. Per germline, CDR1 SEHNR and CDR2 FQNEAQ (reference sequence). There are 17 residues in the CDR3. CDR3 amino acids: CASSIQGLAGGNYEQYF.

CDR3 protein: CASSVRQGVQETQYF. The chain is built from TRBV12-3 or TRBV12-4 and TRBJ2-5; the TRBD1 assignment by TCRdb is unverifiable without DNA. The CDR3 runs 15 residues.

The V and J genes are TRBV4-3 and TRBJ2-5; TCRdb designates TRBD1, a call that cannot be tested without DNA. From germline, CDR1 is LGHNA and CDR2 YSLEER. This CDR3 spans 14 amino acids. CDR3 protein: CASSSGGEIETQYF.

This clonotype is identified as medium-sized from frequency. The chain combines TRBV28 with TRBJ1-1; absent DNA, TCRdb's TRBD1 call cannot be checked. The CDR3 runs to 13 residues. The germline CDR1 and CDR2 sequences are MDHEN and SYDVKM. CDR3 amino acids: CASNPGQNTEAFF.

This chain connects TRBV29-1 to TRBJ2-7. This CDR3 spans 13 amino acids. Germline assignment: CDR1 SQVTM and CDR2 ANQGSEA. CDR3 sequence: CSVFAQDSYEQYF.

The gene calls are TRBV11-2 and TRBJ2-7. The CDR3 spans 15 residues. Germline values: CDR1 SGHAT, CDR2 FQNNGV. The CDR3 sequence: CASSLDRWDSYEQYF.

This sequence joins TRBV7-9 and TRBJ1-4. The germline CDR1 and CDR2 sequences are SEHNR and FQNEAQ (reference sequence). The CDR3 runs 15 residues. CDR3 sequence reads: CASSPLVATNEKLFF.

The chain uses TRBV28 and TRBJ2-5; TCRdb calls TRBD1, which cannot be checked without DNA. The CDR3 covers 14 residues. Germline CDR1 MDHEN, CDR2 SYDVKM. The CDR3 is CASSTSRQGETQYF.

This chain uses TRBV10-3 with TRBJ2-1; TCRdb picks TRBD1, but there is no DNA to check that call. CDR1 and CDR2 from the germline V gene are ENHRY and SYGVKD. CDR3 length equals 14 residues. CDR3 region: CATKQDSSYNEQFF.

This chain connects TRBV15 to TRBJ2-5; TCRdb calls TRBD1, which cannot be checked without DNA. This CDR3 comprises 12 residues. Looked up from germline, CDR1 is LNHNV and CDR2 is YYDKDF (reference sequence). This CDR3 reads CATGGPRETQYF.

The chain joins TRBV2 to TRBJ2-5; TCRdb's D call, TRBD2, is unchecked because there is no DNA. Per the germline V gene, CDR1 is SNHLY and CDR2 is FYNNEI. This CDR3 is 15 amino acids long. CDR3 in amino acids: CASGPPPQYQETQYF.